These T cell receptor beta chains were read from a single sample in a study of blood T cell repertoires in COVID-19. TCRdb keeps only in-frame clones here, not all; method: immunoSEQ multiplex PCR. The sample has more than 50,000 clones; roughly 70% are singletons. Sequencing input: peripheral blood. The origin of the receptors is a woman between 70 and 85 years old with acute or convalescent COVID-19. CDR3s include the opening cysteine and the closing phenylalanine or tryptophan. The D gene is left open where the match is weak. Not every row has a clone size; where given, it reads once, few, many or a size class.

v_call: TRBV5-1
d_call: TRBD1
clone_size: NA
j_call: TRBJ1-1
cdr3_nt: TGCGCCAGCAGCTTGAGGACAGGAGGGAGGTGGACCACTGAAGCTTTCTTT
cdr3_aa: CASSLRTGGRWTTEAFF

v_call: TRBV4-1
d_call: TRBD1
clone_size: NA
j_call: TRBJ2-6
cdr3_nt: TGCGCCAGCAGCCGGGCGACCTTAAGGACAGGGGCTTCTGGGGCCAACGTCCTGACTTTC
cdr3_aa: CASSRATLRTGASGANVLTF

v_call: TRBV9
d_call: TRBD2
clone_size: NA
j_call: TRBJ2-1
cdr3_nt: TGTGCCAGCAGCGTAGCTCTAGCGGGGGGCCGCCTGTTCTTC
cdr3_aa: CASSVALAGGRLFF

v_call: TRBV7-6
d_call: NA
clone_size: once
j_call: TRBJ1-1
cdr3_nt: TGTGCCAGCAGCCCGTGGGGGCCCGCTTTCTTT
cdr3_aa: CASSPWGPAFF

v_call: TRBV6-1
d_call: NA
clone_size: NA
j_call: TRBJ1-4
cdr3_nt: TGTGCCAGCAGTTCCACTAGCGGTCCTAAACTGTTTTTT
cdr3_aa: CASSSTSGPKLFF

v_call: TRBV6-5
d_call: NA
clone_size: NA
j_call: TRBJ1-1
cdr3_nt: TGTGCCAGCAGCCTCACAGCGAACACTGAAGCTTTCTTT
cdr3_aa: CASSLTANTEAFF

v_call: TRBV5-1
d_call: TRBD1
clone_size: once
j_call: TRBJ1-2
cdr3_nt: TGCGCCAGCAGCTCAAGTGGACAGGGGATAAGAGGCTACACCTTC
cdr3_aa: CASSSSGQGIRGYTF

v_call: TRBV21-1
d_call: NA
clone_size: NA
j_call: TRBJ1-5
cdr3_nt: TGTGCCAGCAGCCGAACGGGGGAGACAGGGGGCAAAGAGCCCCAGCATTTT
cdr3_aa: CASSRTGETGGKEPQHF

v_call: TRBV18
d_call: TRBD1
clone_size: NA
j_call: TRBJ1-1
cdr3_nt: TGTGCCAGCTCACCAAGGACAGGGCCAACTGAAGCTTTCTTT
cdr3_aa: CASSPRTGPTEAFF

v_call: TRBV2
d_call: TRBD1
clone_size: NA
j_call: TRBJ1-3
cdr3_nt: TGTGCCAGCGACCGGGACAGCTCTTCTGGAAACACCATATATTTT
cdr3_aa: CASDRDSSSGNTIYF

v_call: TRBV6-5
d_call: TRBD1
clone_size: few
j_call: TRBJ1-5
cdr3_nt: TGTGCCAGCAGGGACAGGCATAATCAGCCCCAGCATTTT
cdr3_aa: CASRDRHNQPQHF

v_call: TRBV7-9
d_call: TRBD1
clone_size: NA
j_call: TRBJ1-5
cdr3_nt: TGTGCCAGCAGCCGGGAACAGGGGTCGGGTCAGCCCCAGCATTTT
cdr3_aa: CASSREQGSGQPQHF

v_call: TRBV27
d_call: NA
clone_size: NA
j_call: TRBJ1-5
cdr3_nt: TGTGCCAGCAGTTCGAGAGGAGATAATCAGCCCCAGCATTTT
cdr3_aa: CASSSRGDNQPQHF

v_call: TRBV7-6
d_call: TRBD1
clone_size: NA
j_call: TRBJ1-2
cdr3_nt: TGTGCCAGCAGCTTAGTCGGTGGTGGGCAGGGGGCGCGGGGCTACACCTTC
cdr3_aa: CASSLVGGGQGARGYTF

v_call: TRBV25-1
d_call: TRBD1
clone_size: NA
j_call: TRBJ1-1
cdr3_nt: TGTGCCAGCAGCCACAAACAGGGGGTGAACACTGAAGCTTTCTTT
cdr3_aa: CASSHKQGVNTEAFF

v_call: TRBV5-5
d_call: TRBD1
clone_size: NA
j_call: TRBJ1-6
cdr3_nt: TGTGCCAGCAGCTCCCCAACGGGACAGGGACGTTCACCCCTCCACTTT
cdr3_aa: CASSSPTGQGRSPLHF

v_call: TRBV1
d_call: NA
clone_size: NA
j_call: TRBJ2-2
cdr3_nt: TGCACCAGCAGCCAAGCCGACCGGACAGGGCACGACACCGGGGAGCTGTTTTTT
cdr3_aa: CTSSQADRTGHDTGELFF

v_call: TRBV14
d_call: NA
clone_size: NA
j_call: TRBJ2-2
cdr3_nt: TGTGCCAGCAGCGGGCAGGAGGTGAACACCGGGGAGCTGTTTTTT
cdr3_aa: CASSGQEVNTGELFF

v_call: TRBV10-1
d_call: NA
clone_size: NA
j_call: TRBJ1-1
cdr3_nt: TGCGCCAGCAGTGAAAGGCGGGGTAGAGCTGAAGCTTTCTTT
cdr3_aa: CASSERRGRAEAFF

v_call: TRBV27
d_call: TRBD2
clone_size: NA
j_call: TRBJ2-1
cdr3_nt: TGTGCCAGCAGTTTGGTAGCGGGGACGGGGAATGAGCAGTTCTTC
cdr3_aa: CASSLVAGTGNEQFF

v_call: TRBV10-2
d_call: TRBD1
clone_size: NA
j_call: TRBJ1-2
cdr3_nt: TGCGCCAGCATGACAGGGGAGGGTGGCTACACCTTC
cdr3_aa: CASMTGEGGYTF

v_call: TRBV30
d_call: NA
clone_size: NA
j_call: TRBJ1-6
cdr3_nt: TGTGCCTGGAGTGTACCCTGGAGCTCCTATAATTCACCCCTCCACTTT
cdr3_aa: CAWSVPWSSYNSPLHF

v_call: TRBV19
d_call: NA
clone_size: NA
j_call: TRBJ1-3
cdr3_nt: TGTGCCAGTAGTATAGGAGGGGGCTCTGGAAACACCATATATTTT
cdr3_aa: CASSIGGGSGNTIYF

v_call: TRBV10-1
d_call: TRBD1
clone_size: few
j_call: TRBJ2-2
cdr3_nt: TGCGCCAGCAGTGTTGGCAGGGGGCTGGTCGGGGAGCTGTTTTTT
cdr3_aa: CASSVGRGLVGELFF

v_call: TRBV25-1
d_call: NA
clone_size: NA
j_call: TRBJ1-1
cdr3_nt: TGTGCCACCGCTCAACAGGGCCGTCCTGGGGCTTTCTTT
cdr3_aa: CATAQQGRPGAFF

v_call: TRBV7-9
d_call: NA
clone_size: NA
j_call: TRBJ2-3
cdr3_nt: TGTGCCAGCAGCTTACAGACGACTAGCACAGATACGCAGTATTTT
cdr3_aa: CASSLQTTSTDTQYF

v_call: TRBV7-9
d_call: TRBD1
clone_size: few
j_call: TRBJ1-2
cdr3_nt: TGTGCCAGCGAGCCCCGGGACAGAAAGCCCTTCGGGTATGGCTACACCTTC
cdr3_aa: CASEPRDRKPFGYGYTF

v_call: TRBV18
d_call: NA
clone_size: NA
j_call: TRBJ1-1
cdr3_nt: TGTGCCAGCTCACCGGACAGTCCGGAAGCTTTCTTT
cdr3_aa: CASSPDSPEAFF

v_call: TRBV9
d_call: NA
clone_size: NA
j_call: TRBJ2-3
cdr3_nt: TGTGCCAGCAGCCCCTCAAGGCGGGCACCCACGGATACGCAGTATTTT
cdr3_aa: CASSPSRRAPTDTQYF

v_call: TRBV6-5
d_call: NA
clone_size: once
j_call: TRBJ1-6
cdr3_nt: TGTGCCAGCAGGACAAATTCACCCCTCCACTTT
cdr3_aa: CASRTNSPLHF

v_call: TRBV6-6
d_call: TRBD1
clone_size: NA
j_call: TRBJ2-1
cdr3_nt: TGTGCCAGCAGAGGGACAGGGAGAAATGAGCAGTTCTTC
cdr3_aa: CASRGTGRNEQFF

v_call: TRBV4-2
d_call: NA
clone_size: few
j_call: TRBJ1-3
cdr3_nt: TGTGCCAGCAGCCAAGTTGAGGTAACCTCTGGAAACACCATATATTTT
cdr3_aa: CASSQVEVTSGNTIYF

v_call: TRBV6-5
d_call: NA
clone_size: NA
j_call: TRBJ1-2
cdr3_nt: TGTGCCAGCAGTTACTCACTCGACAGTTTCTCCTATGGCTACACCTTC
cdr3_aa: CASSYSLDSFSYGYTF

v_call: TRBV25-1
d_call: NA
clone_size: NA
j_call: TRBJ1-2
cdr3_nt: TGTGCCAGCAGTGTATTATCTGACGGGTATGGCTACACCTTC
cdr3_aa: CASSVLSDGYGYTF

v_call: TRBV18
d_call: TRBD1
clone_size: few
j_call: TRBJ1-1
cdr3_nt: TGTGCCAGCTCACCATCGGACAGGGGTGTTACTACTGAAGCTTTCTTT
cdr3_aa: CASSPSDRGVTTEAFF

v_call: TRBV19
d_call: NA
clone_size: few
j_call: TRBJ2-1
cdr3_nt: TGTGCCAGTAGGGGGGGGACACCCTTCTACAATGAGCAGTTCTTC
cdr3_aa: CASRGGTPFYNEQFF

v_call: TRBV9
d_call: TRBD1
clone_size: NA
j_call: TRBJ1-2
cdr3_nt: TGTGCCAGCAGCGTAGAACAGGGGAACTATGGCTACACCTTC
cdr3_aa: CASSVEQGNYGYTF

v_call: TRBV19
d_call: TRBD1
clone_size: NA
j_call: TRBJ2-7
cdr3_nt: TGTGCCAGTAGTATTCAGGGGGCCGGTCGCGACGAGCAGTACTTC
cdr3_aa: CASSIQGAGRDEQYF

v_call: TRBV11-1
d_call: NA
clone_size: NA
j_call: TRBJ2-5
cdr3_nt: TGTGCCAGCAGCTTTCAGGGTGGCGGGACCCAGTACTTC
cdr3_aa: CASSFQGGGTQYF

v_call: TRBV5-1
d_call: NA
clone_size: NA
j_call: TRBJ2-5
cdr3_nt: TGCGCCAGCAGCCTGCAGCGGGACAGGTCCGTAGAAGAGACCCAGTACTTC
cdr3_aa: CASSLQRDRSVEETQYF

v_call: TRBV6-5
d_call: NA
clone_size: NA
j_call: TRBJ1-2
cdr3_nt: TGTGCCAGCAGTTATCGGGGGGGTACCTATGGCTACACCTTC
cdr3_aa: CASSYRGGTYGYTF

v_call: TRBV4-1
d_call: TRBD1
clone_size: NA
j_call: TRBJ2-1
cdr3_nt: TGCGCCAGCAGCCCCGGACAGGGTGGCTCCTACAATGAGCAGTTCTTC
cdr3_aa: CASSPGQGGSYNEQFF

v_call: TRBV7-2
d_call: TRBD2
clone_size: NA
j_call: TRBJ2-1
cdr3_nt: TGTGCCAGCGCCTACGGGGGGACTTCACAGTTCTTC
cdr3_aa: CASAYGGTSQFF

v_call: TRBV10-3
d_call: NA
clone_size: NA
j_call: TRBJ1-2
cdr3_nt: TGTGCCATCACTAACAGGGTTGGAGAGGGCTACACCTTC
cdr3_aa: CAITNRVGEGYTF

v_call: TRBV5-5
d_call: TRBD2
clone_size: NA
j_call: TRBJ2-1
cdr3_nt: TGTGCCAGCAGCACCCCGACTAGCGGGGGGGCCCATGAGCAGTTCTTC
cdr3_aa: CASSTPTSGGAHEQFF

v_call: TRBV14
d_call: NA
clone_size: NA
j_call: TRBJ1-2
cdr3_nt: TGTGCCAGCAGCCAAGAAAGGGGTCGGACTAACTATGGCTACACCTTC
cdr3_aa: CASSQERGRTNYGYTF

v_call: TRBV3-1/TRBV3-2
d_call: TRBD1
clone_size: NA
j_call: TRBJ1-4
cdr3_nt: TGTGCCAGCAGCCAAGGGACAGGGGGCTCACGCTTTGCAACTAATGAAAAACTGTTTTTT
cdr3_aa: CASSQGTGGSRFATNEKLFF